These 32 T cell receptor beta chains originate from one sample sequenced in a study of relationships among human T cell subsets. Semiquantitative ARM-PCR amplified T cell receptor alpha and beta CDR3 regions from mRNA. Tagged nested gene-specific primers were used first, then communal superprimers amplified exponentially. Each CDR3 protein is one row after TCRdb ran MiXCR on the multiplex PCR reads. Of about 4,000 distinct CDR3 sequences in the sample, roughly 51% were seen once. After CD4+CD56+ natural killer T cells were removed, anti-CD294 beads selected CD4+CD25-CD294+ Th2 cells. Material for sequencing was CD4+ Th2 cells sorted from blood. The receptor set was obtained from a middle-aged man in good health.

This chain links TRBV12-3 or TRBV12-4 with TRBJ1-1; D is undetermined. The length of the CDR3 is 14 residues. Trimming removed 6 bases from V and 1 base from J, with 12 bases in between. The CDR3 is CASSRPLGNTEAFF. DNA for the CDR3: TGTGCCAGCAGCCGACCCTTAGGGAACACTGAAGCTTTCTTT.

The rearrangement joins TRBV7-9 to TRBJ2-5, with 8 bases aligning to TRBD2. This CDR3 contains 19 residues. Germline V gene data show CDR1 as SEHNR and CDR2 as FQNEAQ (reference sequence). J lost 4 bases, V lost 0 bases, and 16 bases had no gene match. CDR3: CASSLAFHSERGRSETQYF. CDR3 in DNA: TGTGCCAGCAGCTTAGCATTTCATTCGGAGCGGGGGCGGTCAGAGACCCAGTACTTC. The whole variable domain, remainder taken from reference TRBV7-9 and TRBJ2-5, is DTGVSQNPRHKITKRGQNVTFRCDPISEHNRLYWYRQTLGQGPEFLTYFQNEAQLEKSRLLSDRFSAERPKGSFSTLEIQRTEQGDSAMYLCASSLAFHSERGRSETQYFGPGTRLLVL.

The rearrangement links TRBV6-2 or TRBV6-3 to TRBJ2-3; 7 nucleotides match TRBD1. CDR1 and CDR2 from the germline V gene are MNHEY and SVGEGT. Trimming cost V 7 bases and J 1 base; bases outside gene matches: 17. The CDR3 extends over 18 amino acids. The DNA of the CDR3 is TGTGCCAGCACCCCCTGGGACAGCAGTACCATACGCACAGATACGCAGTATTTT. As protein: CASTPWDSSTIRTDTQYF.

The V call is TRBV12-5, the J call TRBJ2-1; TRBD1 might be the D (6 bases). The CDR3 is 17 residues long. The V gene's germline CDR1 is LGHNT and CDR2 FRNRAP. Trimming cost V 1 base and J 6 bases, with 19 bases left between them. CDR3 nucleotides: TGTGCTAGTGGTTTGGGAACTGGACAGAGAGTTGGCAATGAGCAGTTCTTC. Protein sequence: CASGLGTGQRVGNEQFF. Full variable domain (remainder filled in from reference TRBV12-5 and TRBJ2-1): DARVTQTPRHKVTEMGQEVTMRCQPILGHNTVFWYRQTMMQGLELLAYFRNRAPLDDSGMPKDRFSAEMPDATLATLKIQPSEPRDSAVYFCASGLGTGQRVGNEQFFGPGTRLTVL.

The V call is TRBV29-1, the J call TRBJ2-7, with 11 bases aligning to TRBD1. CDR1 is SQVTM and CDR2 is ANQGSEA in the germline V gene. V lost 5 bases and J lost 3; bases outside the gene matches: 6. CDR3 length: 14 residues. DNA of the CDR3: TGCAGCGTTTCTAAAGGGACAGGGGGCTACGAGCAGTACTTC. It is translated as CSVSKGTGGYEQYF.

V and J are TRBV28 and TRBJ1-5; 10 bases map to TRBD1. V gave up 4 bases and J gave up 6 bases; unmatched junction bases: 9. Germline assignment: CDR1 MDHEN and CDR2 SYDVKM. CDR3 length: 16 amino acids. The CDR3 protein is CASSSRQGAGIQPQHF. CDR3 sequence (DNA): TGTGCCAGCAGTTCCCGACAGGGGGCTGGAATTCAGCCCCAGCATTTT. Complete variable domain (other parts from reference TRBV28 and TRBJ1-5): DVKVTQSSRYLVKRTGEKVFLECVQDMDHENMFWYRQDPGLGLRLIYFSYDVKMKEKGDIPEGYSVSREKKERFSLILESASTNQTSMYLCASSSRQGAGIQPQHFGDGTRLSIL.

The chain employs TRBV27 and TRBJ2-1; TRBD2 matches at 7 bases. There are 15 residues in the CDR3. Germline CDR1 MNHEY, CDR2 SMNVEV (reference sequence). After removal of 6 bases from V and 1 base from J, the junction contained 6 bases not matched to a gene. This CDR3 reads CASRRGLPSYNEQFF. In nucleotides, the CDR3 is TGTGCCAGCAGGAGGGGACTACCTTCCTACAATGAGCAGTTCTTC.

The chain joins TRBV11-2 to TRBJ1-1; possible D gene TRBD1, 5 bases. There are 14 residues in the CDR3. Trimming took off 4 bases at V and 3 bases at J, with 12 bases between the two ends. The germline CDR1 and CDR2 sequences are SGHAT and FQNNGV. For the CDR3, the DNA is TGTGCCAGCAGCTCCCTGAAGGGGCACACTGAAGCTTTCTTT. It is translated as CASSSLKGHTEAFF. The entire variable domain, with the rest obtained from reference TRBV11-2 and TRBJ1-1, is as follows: EAGVAQSPRYKIIEKRQSVAFWCNPISGHATLYWYQQILGQGPKLLIQFQNNGVVDDSQLPKDRFSAERLKGVDSTLKIQPAKLEDSAVYLCASSSLKGHTEAFFGQGTRLTVV.

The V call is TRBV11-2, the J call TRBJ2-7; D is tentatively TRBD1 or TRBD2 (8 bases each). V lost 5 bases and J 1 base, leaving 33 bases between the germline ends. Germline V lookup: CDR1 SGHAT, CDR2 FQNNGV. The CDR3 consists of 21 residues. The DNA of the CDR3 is TGTGCCAGCAGCCCGCGGGGACAGGTGTCCTCGAGGCGGGAGGCGTCCTACGAGCAGTACTTC. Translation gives CASSPRGQVSSRREASYEQYF.

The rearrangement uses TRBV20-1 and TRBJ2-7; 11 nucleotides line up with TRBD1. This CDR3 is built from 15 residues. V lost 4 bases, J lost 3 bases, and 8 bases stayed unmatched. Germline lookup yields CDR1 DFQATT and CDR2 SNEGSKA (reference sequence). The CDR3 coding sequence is TGCAGTGCTACCCGAGGGACAGGGGGTTTCTACGAGCAGTACTTC. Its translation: CSATRGTGGFYEQYF.

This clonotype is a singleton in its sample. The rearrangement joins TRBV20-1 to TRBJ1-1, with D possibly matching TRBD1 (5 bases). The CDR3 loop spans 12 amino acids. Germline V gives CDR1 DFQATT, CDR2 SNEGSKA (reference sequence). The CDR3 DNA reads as TGCAGCCTCTTGGGGCGCAGCACTGAAGCTTTCTTT. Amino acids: CSLLGRSTEAFF.

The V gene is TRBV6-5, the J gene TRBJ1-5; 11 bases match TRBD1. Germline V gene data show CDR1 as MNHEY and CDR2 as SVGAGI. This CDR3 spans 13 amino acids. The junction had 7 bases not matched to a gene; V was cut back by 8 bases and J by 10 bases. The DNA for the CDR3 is TGTGCCAGCTCGTCGGACAGGGGGCCACCCCAGCATTTT. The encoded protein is CASSSDRGPPQHF.

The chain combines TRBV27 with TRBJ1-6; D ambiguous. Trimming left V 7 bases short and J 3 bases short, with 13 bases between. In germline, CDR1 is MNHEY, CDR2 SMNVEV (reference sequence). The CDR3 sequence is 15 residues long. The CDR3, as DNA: TGTGCCAGCACCCCGGGCGGCAGCTATAATTCACCCCTCCACTTT. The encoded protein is CASTPGGSYNSPLHF.

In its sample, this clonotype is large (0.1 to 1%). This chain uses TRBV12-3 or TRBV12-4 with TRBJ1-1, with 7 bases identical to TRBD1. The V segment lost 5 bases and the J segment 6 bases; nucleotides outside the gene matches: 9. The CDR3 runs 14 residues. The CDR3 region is CASSPRQGGAEAFF. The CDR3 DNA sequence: TGTGCCAGCAGTCCGAGACAGGGTGGGGCTGAAGCTTTCTTT.

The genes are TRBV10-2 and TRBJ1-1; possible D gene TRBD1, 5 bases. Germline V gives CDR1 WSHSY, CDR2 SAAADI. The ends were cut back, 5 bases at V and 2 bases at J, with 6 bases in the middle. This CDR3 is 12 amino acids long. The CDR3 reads CASSRGNTEAFF. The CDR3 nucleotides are TGCGCCAGCAGTAGGGGAAACACTGAAGCTTTCTTT.

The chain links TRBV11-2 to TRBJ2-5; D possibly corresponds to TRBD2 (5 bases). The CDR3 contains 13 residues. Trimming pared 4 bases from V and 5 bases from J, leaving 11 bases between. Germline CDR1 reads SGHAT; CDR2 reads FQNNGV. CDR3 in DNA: TGTGCCAGCAGCTCAGGCAGAGGGGAGACCCAGTACTTC. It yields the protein CASSSGRGETQYF.

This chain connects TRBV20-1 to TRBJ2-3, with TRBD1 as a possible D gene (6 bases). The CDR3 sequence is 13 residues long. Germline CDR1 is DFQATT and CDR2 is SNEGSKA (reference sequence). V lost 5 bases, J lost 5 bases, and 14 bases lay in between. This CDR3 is CSAGEGGIDTQYF. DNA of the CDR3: TGCAGTGCTGGGGAAGGGGGAATAGATACGCAGTATTTT.

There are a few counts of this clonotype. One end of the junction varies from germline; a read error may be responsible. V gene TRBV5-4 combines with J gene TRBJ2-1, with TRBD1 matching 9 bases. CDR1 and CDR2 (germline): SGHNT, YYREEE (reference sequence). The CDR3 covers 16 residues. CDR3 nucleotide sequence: TGCGCCAGCAGCACTGGACAGGGGCAGTCCTACAATGAGCAGTTCTTC. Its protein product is CASSTGQGQSYNEQFF. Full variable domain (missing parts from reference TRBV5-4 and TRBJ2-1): ETGVTQSPTHLIKTRGQQVTLRCSSQSGHNTVSWYQQALGQGPQFIFQYYREEENGRGNFPPRFSGLQFPNYSSELNVNALELDDSALYLCASSTGQGQSYNEQFFGPGTRLTVL.

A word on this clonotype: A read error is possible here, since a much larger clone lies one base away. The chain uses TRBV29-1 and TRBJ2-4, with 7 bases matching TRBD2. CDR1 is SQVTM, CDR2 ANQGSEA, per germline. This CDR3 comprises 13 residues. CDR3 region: CGVAGVVKNIQYF. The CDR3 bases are TGCGGCGTTGCGGGGGTCGTCAAAAACATTCAGTACTTC. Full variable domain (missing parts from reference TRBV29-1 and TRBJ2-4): SAVISQKPSRDICQRGTSLTIQCQVDSQVTMMFWYRQQPGQSLTLIATANQGSEATYESGFVIDKFPISRPNLTFSTLTVSNMSPEDSSIYLCGVAGVVKNIQYFGAGTRLSVL.

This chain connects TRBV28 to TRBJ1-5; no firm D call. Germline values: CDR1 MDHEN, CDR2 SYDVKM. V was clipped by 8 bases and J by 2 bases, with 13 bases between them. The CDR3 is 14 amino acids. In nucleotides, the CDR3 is TGTGCCAGCTATTCCCGGGAGGGCAATCAGCCCCAGCATTTT. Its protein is CASYSREGNQPQHF.

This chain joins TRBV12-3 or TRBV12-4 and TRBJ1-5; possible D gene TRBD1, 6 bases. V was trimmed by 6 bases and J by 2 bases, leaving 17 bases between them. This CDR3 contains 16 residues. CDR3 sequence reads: CASRPSTGLGNQPQHF. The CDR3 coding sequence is TGTGCCAGCAGGCCCTCCACAGGGTTGGGCAATCAGCCCCAGCATTTT.

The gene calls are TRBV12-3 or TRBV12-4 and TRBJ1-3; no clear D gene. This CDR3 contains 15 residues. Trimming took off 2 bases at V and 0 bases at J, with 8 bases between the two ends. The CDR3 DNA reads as TGTGCCAGCAGTTTACAGACTCTCTCTGGAAACACCATATATTTT. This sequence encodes CASSLQTLSGNTIYF.

The CDR3 DNA is TGTGCCAGCAGCTTAGATCCCGCCAGCTACTACGAGCAGTACTTC. It encodes CASSLDPASYYEQYF. The genes are TRBV11-3 and TRBJ2-7; D uncertain. Trimming removed 0 bases from V and 3 bases from J, with 12 bases in between. This CDR3 contains 15 residues. In germline, CDR1 is SGHNT, CDR2 YENEEA.

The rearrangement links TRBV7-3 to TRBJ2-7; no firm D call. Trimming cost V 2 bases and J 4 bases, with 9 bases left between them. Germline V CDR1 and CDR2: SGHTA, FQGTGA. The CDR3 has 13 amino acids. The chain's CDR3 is CASSLGRHYEQYF. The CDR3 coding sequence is TGTGCCAGCAGCTTAGGACGCCATTACGAGCAGTACTTC.

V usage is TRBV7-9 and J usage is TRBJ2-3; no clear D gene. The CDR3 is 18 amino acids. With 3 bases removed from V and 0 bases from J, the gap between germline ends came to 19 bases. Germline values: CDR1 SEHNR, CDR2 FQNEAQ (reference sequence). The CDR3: CASSFIVGQAFSTDTQYF. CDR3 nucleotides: TGTGCCAGCAGCTTCATAGTCGGGCAGGCGTTTAGCACAGATACGCAGTATTTT.

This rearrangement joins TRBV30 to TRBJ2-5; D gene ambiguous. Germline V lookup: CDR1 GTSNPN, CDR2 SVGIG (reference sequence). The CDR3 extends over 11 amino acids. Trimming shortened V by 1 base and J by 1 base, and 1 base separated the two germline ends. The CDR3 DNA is TGTGCCTGGAGTGCCCAAGAGACCCAGTACTTC. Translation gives CAWSAQETQYF.

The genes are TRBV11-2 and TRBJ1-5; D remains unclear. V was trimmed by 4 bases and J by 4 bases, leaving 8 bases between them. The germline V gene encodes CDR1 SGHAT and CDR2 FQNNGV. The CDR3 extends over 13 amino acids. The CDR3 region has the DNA TGTGCCAGCAGCTCCTCAATAAATCAGCCCCAGCATTTT. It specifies CASSSSINQPQHF.

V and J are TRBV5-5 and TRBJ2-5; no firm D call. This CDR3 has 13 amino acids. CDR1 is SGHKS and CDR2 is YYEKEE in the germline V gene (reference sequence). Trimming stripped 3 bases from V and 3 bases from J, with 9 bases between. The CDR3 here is CASSYYTEETQYF. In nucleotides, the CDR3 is TGTGCCAGCAGCTATTATACAGAAGAGACCCAGTACTTC.

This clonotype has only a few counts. This CDR3 is CSASSGGGQETQYF. CDR3 in DNA: TGCAGTGCTAGCAGCGGGGGAGGACAAGAGACCCAGTACTTC. The gene calls are TRBV20-1 and TRBJ2-5; 8 nucleotides line up with TRBD2. With V trimmed by 3 bases and J by 2 bases, 5 bases remained unmatched. The CDR3 is 14 amino acids. CDR1 and CDR2 (germline): DFQATT, SNEGSKA (reference sequence).

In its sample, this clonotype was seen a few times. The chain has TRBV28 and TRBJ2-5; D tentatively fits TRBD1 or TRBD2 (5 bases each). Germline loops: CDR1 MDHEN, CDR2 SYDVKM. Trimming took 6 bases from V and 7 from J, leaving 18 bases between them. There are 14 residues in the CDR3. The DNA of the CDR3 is TGTGCCAGCAGACTACGGGGACGACCGACGACCCAGTACTTC. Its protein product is CASRLRGRPTTQYF. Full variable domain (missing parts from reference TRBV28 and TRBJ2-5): DVKVTQSSRYLVKRTGEKVFLECVQDMDHENMFWYRQDPGLGLRLIYFSYDVKMKEKGDIPEGYSVSREKKERFSLILESASTNQTSMYLCASRLRGRPTTQYFGPGTRLLVL.

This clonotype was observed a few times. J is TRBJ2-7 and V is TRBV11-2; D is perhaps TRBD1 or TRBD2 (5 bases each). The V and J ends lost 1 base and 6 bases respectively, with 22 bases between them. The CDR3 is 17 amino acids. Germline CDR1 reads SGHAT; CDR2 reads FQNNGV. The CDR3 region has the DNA TGTGCCAGCAGCTTAGGAGATATGGGGGAATTAGGTCGCGAGCAGTACTTC. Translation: CASSLGDMGELGREQYF.

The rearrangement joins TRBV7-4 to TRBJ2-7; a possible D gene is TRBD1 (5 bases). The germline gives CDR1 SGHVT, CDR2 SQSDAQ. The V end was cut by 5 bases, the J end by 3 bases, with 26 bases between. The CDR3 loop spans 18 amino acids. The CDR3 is CASSPESLEHKGCYEQYF. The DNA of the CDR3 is TGTGCCAGCAGCCCCGAATCCCTCGAACATAAGGGGTGCTACGAGCAGTACTTC.